The clone carrying this T cell receptor beta chain was counted between two and nine times. The antigen remains unidentified. Germline V CDR1 and CDR2: SGHRS, YFSETQ. The CDR3 length is 15 residues. V was shortened by 4 bases and J by 2 bases, with 15 bases between the two germline ends. Using its own MiXCR run on the 5' RACE reads, TCRdb lists one record per CDR3 protein. The sample contains 550,000 to 800,000 distinct CDR3 sequences, roughly 7.2% of which appear only once. The sample belongs to a study of identical twins. General study points: Invariant MAIT and iNKT cells could partly confound zero-insertion analyses.

The same sample was also studied in work on yellow fever vaccine responses in identical twins.

The sequence was collected from a woman aged 18-29 years in good health. The gene calls are TRBV5-1 and TRBJ1-1, with D tentatively TRBD1 (6 bases). Specimen: PBMCs. CDR3 in DNA: TGCGCCAGCAGCCGGGAGACAGGCACTAACACTGAAGCTTTCTTT. This codes for CASSRETGTNTEAFF.